This passage covers 21 T cell receptor beta chains from one sample sequenced in a study of blood T cells in healthy people across ages. Primed by a sample-barcoded 5' primer and a J-beta primer mix, a second PCR proceeded for 7 to 11 cycles. TCRdb re-called the 5' RACE reads through MiXCR, storing one row per CDR3 protein. Of 1.8 million or so distinct CDR3 sequences listed, 39% were seen once; the top ten hold under 25%. Sequenced input: blood. These receptors were taken from a human donor in good health.

As regards this clonotype: Given a much more abundant clone one base away, this may be a read error. The rearrangement uses TRBV6-6 and TRBJ2-5, with 7 bases that match TRBD2. V lost 6 bases and J lost 5; bases outside the gene matches: 6. The CDR3 runs 13 residues. The germline CDR1 and CDR2 sequences are MNHNY and SVGAGI (reference sequence). The CDR3 sequence is CASRWGGTETQYF. DNA for the CDR3: TGTGCCAGCAGGTGGGGGGGGACGGAGACCCAGTACTTC.

This chain joins TRBV20-1 and TRBJ2-5, with a tentative D call TRBD2 (6 bases). The CDR3 totals 14 residues. Germline values: CDR1 DFQATT, CDR2 SNEGSKA (reference sequence). Deletions cut 0 bases from V and 5 bases from J, with 13 bases between. CDR3 sequence reads: CSARDQLAWETQYF. In DNA form, the CDR3 reads TGCAGTGCTAGAGATCAACTAGCCTGGGAGACCCAGTACTTC.

The chain combines TRBV7-3 with TRBJ1-1, with D perhaps matching TRBD1 (5 bases). CDR1 is SGHTA and CDR2 is FQGTGA in the germline V gene. The CDR3 is made up of 17 amino acids. Trimming cost V 1 base and J 0 bases, with 15 bases left between them. DNA for the CDR3: TGTGCCAGCAGCTTAATTGGGGGTGGGGGGATGAACACTGAAGCTTTCTTT. Amino acid sequence: CASSLIGGGGMNTEAFF.

This clonotype was counted once. This may come from a read error, since a much larger clone is one base off. V is TRBV10-3 and J is TRBJ2-7; D is possibly TRBD1 or TRBD2 (6 bases each). CDR1 and CDR2 (germline): ENHRY, SYGVKD. With 5 bases removed from V and 0 bases from J, the gap between germline ends came to 11 bases. The CDR3 has 14 amino acids. The chain's CDR3 is CAISRGQSSYEQYF. The DNA for the CDR3 is TGTGCCATCAGTCGGGGGCAAAGCTCCTACGAGCAGTACTTC.

J is TRBJ2-7 and V is TRBV6-5; tentatively, D is TRBD1 (5 bases). The CDR3 totals 13 residues. Germline values: CDR1 MNHEY, CDR2 SVGAGI. Between the trimmed V and J ends, which lost 3 bases and 9 bases, there was a span of 15 bases. The chain's CDR3 is CASSYGAGLWQYF. The CDR3 DNA reads TGTGCCAGCAGTTATGGGGCAGGCCTATGGCAGTACTTC.

This clonotype occurred once. This rearrangement joins TRBV20-1 to TRBJ1-1, with D possibly TRBD1 on 6 matching bases. Looked up from germline, CDR1 is DFQATT and CDR2 is SNEGSKA (reference sequence). V was cut by 0 bases and J by 2 bases, with 10 bases left in between. This CDR3 spans 14 amino acids. The CDR3 DNA reads TGCAGTGCTAGAGACTGGGACACTAACACTGAAGCTTTCTTT. Its protein product is CSARDWDTNTEAFF.

V gene TRBV12-3 or TRBV12-4 combines with J gene TRBJ2-2; possibly TRBD1 for D (6 bases). Trimming took 7 bases from V and 2 from J, leaving 23 bases between them. CDR3 length: 18 residues. The CDR3 nucleotides read TGTGCCAGCAACATACCGGGACAAGGGACCGCAAACACCGGGGAGCTGTTTTTT. Protein product: CASNIPGQGTANTGELFF.

The rearrangement links TRBV6-2 or TRBV6-3 to TRBJ2-4, with 9 bases aligning to TRBD1. TRBJ2-7 explains the end of the DNA better; the J call may be wrong. The CDR3 covers 14 residues. Germline V gene sequence: CDR1 MNHEY, CDR2 SVGEGT. CDR3 in DNA: TGTGCCAGCACCGGCCGACAGGGGGTCTACGAGCAGTACTTC. This sequence encodes CASTGRQGVYEQYF.

This clonotype was counted between two and nine times. The V gene is TRBV25-1, the J gene TRBJ2-7; D may be TRBD1 or TRBD2 (5 bases each). CDR3 size: 15 residues. Germline V CDR1 and CDR2: MGHDK, SYGVNS. The ends were cut back, 3 bases at V and 7 bases at J, with 19 bases in the middle. The CDR3 DNA reads TGTGCCAGCAGTGATTTTGGTGAGGGGATGCGGGAGCAGTACTTC. Translating gives CASSDFGEGMREQYF.

On this clonotype itself: One end of the junction fails to match germline, which may point to a read error. The CDR3, as DNA: TGTGCCAGCAGACCTACAGGGGGCTTGGGTGAAAAACTGTGTTTT. It yields the protein CASRPTGGLGEKLCF. The V call is TRBV2, the J call TRBJ1-4, with 9 bases fitting TRBD1. The CDR3 contains 15 residues. The V gene's germline CDR1 is SNHLY and CDR2 FYNNEI. The full variable domain, rest sourced from reference TRBV2 and TRBJ1-4, is EPEVTQTPSHQVTQMGQEVILRCVPISNHLYFYWYRQILGQKVEFLVSFYNNEISEKSEIFDDQFSVERPDGSNFTLKIRSTKLEDSAMYFCASRPTGGLGEKLCFGSGTQLSVL.

The chain couples TRBV7-2 to TRBJ2-7, with D perhaps being TRBD1 or TRBD2 (5 bases each). In germline, CDR1 is SGHTA, CDR2 FQGNSA. Between the trimmed V and J ends, which lost 0 bases and 6 bases, there was a span of 15 bases. The CDR3 consists of 15 residues. CDR3 in amino acids: CASSLARQGVCEQYF. Written as DNA, the CDR3 is TGTGCCAGCAGCTTAGCGCGCCAGGGAGTCTGCGAGCAGTACTTC.

V usage is TRBV13 and J usage is TRBJ1-6; D gene uncertain. CDR1 is PRHDT, CDR2 FYEKMQ, per germline (reference sequence). V lost 5 bases, J lost 9 bases, and 14 bases lay in between. This CDR3 comprises 14 residues. The CDR3 DNA reads as TGTGCCAGCAGCCACAGTTTTGGGATTTCACCCCTCCACTTT. As protein: CASSHSFGISPLHF. Full variable domain (rest looked up from reference TRBV13 and TRBJ1-6): AAGVIQSPRHLIKEKRETATLKCYPIPRHDTVYWYQQGPGQDPQFLISFYEKMQSDKGSIPDRFSAQQFSDYHSELNMSSLELGDSALYFCASSHSFGISPLHFGNGTRLTVT.

The chain has TRBV20-1 and TRBJ1-3; tentatively, D is TRBD1 (6 bases). Trimming took 7 bases from V and 4 from J, leaving 11 bases between them. Germline V gene lookup returns CDR1 DFQATT and CDR2 SNEGSKA (reference sequence). This CDR3 has 12 residues. The chain's CDR3 is CSVPRGGNTIYF. The CDR3 DNA sequence: TGCAGTGTGCCTAGGGGGGGAAACACCATATATTTT.

This clonotype has more than one count but fewer than ten. The chain uses TRBV5-1 and TRBJ2-3; no definite D call. This CDR3 comprises 13 residues. V was shortened by 4 bases and J by 4 bases, with 10 bases between the two germline ends. CDR1 is SGHRS, CDR2 YFSETQ, per germline. The CDR3 sequence is CASSTGPADTQYF. Written as DNA, the CDR3 is TGCGCCAGCAGCACGGGCCCCGCAGATACGCAGTATTTT.

V usage is TRBV24-1 and J usage is TRBJ2-1; 10 nucleotides line up with TRBD1. V lost 4 bases and J lost 8; bases outside the gene matches: 16. The V gene's germline CDR1 is KGHDR and CDR2 SFDVKD. The CDR3 is 18 residues long. The CDR3 DNA is TGTGCCACCAGTGACCCCCGCGCCGGGACAGGGGTATTCGATGAGCAGTTCTTC. Translated, it gives CATSDPRAGTGVFDEQFF.

In this sample, this clonotype turned up once. The gene calls are TRBV19 and TRBJ2-5; D is tentatively TRBD1 or TRBD2 (5 bases each). Germline V gene sequence: CDR1 LNHDA, CDR2 SQIVND (reference sequence). Trimming left V 5 bases short and J 0 bases short, with 7 bases between. CDR3 length: 13 residues. The CDR3 region has the DNA TGTGCCAGTAGTGGGGACCACCAAGAGACCCAGTACTTC. Its protein is CASSGDHQETQYF.

The chain is built from TRBV3-1 and TRBJ1-5; 7 positions match TRBD1. Germline V lookup: CDR1 LGHDT, CDR2 YNNKEL (reference sequence). Trimming removed 6 bases from V and 7 bases from J; junction bases left unmatched: 12. The CDR3 length is 15 residues. CDR3 amino acids: CASSPSTGVSQPQHF. The DNA for the CDR3 is TGTGCCAGCAGTCCTTCAACAGGGGTAAGCCAGCCCCAGCATTTT.

This clonotype was seen a few times. This chain connects TRBV7-2 to TRBJ1-2; D call uncertain. The CDR3 consists of 13 residues. V was trimmed by 5 bases and J by 2 bases, leaving 9 bases between them. The germline V gene has CDR1 SGHTA and CDR2 FQGNSA. In nucleotides, the CDR3 is TGTGCCAGCAGCCCCTACCAGAACTATGGCTACACCTTC. The encoded protein is CASSPYQNYGYTF.

Of note for this clonotype: A read error may be the cause here, since a much bigger clone is one base away. For the CDR3, the DNA is TGTGCCAGCAGTCCCGACCCCACGCTATTAGCCAAAAACATGCAGTACTTC. Its protein is CASSPDPTLLAKNMQYF. The chain joins TRBV27 to TRBJ2-4, with D unclear. The CDR3 is 17 residues long. CDR1 is MNHEY and CDR2 is SMNVEV in the germline V gene (reference sequence).

The J gene is TRBJ1-1, the V gene TRBV29-1, with TRBD1 matching over 7 bases. Germline values: CDR1 SQVTM, CDR2 ANQGSEA. This CDR3 is 16 amino acids long. The ends lost 4 bases at V and 3 bases at J; junction bases unmatched: 14. Here the CDR3 DNA reads TGCAGCGTTGTTCCCCGGGACAGTTATTTTGACACTGAAGCTTTCTTT. It translates to CSVVPRDSYFDTEAFF.

The chain recombines TRBV5-1 with TRBJ1-4; D gene ambiguous. Trimming cost V 0 bases and J 7 bases, with 10 bases left between them. The CDR3 consists of 14 residues. Germline CDR1 reads SGHRS; CDR2 reads YFSETQ. CDR3 protein: CASSLVLGSEKLFF. The CDR3 DNA reads as TGCGCCAGCAGCTTGGTTCTAGGGAGTGAAAAACTGTTTTTT.